Presented here are 24 T cell receptor beta chains from one specimen sequenced in a study of shared clonotypes between healthy human individuals. Here immunoSEQ multiplex PCR was the method, and the copy in TCRdb shows in-frame clones only, minus some. The sample yields about 800,000 clones, around 96% seen once. CD45RO negativity and positive selection for CCR7 defined naive CD8 cells, a population that excluded terminally differentiated effector memory CD45RA+ cells. Sequenced sample: naive CD8+ T cells sorted from blood. The receptors come from a man aged 25-45 years in good health.

This chain connects TRBV28 to TRBJ1-1; 8 bases align to TRBD1. The germline V gene has CDR1 MDHEN and CDR2 SYDVKM. This CDR3 comprises 13 residues. The V gene end was trimmed by 2 bases and the J gene end by 6 bases; junction bases not matched to a gene: 2. CDR3 DNA sequence: TGTGCCAGCAGTTTACAGGGGGCCTCTGAAGCTTTCTTT. Translated: CASSLQGASEAFF.

This clone was observed a single time. The rearrangement uses TRBV5-1 and TRBJ1-1, with D possibly TRBD1 on 6 matching bases. V dropped 5 bases and J dropped 9 bases, with 17 bases sitting between them. The CDR3 is 13 amino acids. Germline-derived CDR1 and CDR2 are SGHRS and YFSETQ. The CDR3 DNA is TGCGCCAGCAGAGATTCAGGGGCACCCCAAGCTTTCTTT. Protein: CASRDSGAPQAFF.

The chain couples TRBV7-9 to TRBJ2-7; 8 nucleotides line up with TRBD1. This CDR3 spans 16 amino acids. Losses at the gene ends were 5 bases for V and 5 bases for J; bases not matched to a gene: 14. The V gene's germline CDR1 is SEHNR and CDR2 FQNEAQ (reference sequence). For the CDR3, the DNA is TGTGCCAGCAGCACCGACAGGGGCGCCCTAGAGGACGAGCAGTACTTC. Its translation is CASSTDRGALEDEQYF.

The V and J genes are TRBV30 and TRBJ2-7, with TRBD1 matching 12 bases. This CDR3 has 15 amino acids. The J segment lost 5 bases and the V segment lost 6 bases, leaving 11 bases of the junction unmatched. Germline lookup yields CDR1 GTSNPN and CDR2 SVGIG (reference sequence). The DNA of the CDR3 is TGTGCCTGTCACAAGCGGGACAGGGGGCTCGACGAGCAGTACTTC. This sequence encodes CACHKRDRGLDEQYF.

The genes are TRBV11-2 and TRBJ2-5; possible D gene TRBD2, 6 bases. Germline V CDR1 and CDR2: SGHAT, FQNNGV. The V gene lost 5 bases and the J gene lost 5 bases, with 21 bases spanning the gap. This CDR3 comprises 16 residues. The DNA of the CDR3 is TGTGCCAGCAGCCAAAGGACTAATCAGGCGGAGGAGACCCAGTACTTC. Its protein product is CASSQRTNQAEETQYF. Together with reference TRBV11-2 and TRBJ2-5, the CDR3 gives the full variable domain: EAGVAQSPRYKIIEKRQSVAFWCNPISGHATLYWYQQILGQGPKLLIQFQNNGVVDDSQLPKDRFSAERLKGVDSTLKIQPAKLEDSAVYLCASSQRTNQAEETQYFGPGTRLLVL.

The rearrangement joins TRBV7-8 to TRBJ2-2, with D perhaps matching TRBD1 (6 bases). Germline V gene data show CDR1 as SGHVS and CDR2 as FQNEAQ. V was shortened by 2 bases and J by 5 bases, with 12 bases between the two germline ends. This CDR3 has 15 residues. As DNA, the CDR3 is TGTGCCAGCAGCTTACCGGCAGGGGAGACCGGGGAGCTGTTTTTT. Residues: CASSLPAGETGELFF.

The count of this clone is one. The chain links TRBV12-2 to TRBJ2-1; TRBD2 reflects the table's D call only, with no check against the DNA. TRBV12-2 is a listed pseudogene. The CDR3 consists of 16 residues. CDR3 in DNA: TGTGCAAGTCGCTCAGATACTAGCGTCAGATACAATGAGCAGTTCTTC. Residues: CASRSDTSVRYNEQFF.

V usage is TRBV7-9 and J usage is TRBJ1-1; D call uncertain. CDR1 is SEHNR, CDR2 FQNEAQ, per germline (reference sequence). V was pared by 2 bases and J by 4 bases, with 14 bases between. The CDR3 consists of 15 residues. CDR3 sequence: CASSLLLGRSTEAFF. CDR3 DNA: TGTGCCAGCAGCTTATTACTCGGGCGTAGCACTGAAGCTTTCTTT.

This chain links TRBV25-1 with TRBJ1-2; D unclear. V was clipped by 4 bases and J by 4 bases, with 7 bases between them. CDR3 length: 12 amino acids. From germline, CDR1 is MGHDK and CDR2 SYGVNS. Here the CDR3 reads CASSAPGYGYTF. CDR3 DNA: TGTGCCAGCAGTGCTCCGGGCTATGGCTACACCTTC.

The gene calls are TRBV7-6 and TRBJ2-7, with D possibly matching TRBD2 (6 bases). The length of the CDR3 is 15 residues. V was clipped by 1 base and J by 0 bases, with 10 bases between them. CDR1 and CDR2 (germline): SGHVS, FNYEAQ. The CDR3 reads CASSLGVAVSYEQYF. CDR3 coding DNA: TGTGCCAGCAGCTTAGGGGTAGCGGTCTCCTACGAGCAGTACTTC.

The chain couples TRBV5-1 to TRBJ2-2; D not resolved. V lost 1 base, J lost 7 bases, and 8 bases lay in between. The germline gives CDR1 SGHRS, CDR2 YFSETQ. The length of the CDR3 is 13 residues. CDR3 amino acids: CASSLLIGGELFF. CDR3 in DNA: TGCGCCAGCAGCTTGTTAATAGGCGGGGAGCTGTTTTTT. Based on the CDR3 plus reference TRBV5-1 and TRBJ2-2, the full variable domain is KAGVTQTPRYLIKTRGQQVTLSCSPISGHRSVSWYQQTPGQGLQFLFEYFSETQRNKGNFPGRFSGRQFSNSRSEMNVSTLELGDSALYLCASSLLIGGELFFGEGSRLTVL.

The J gene is TRBJ2-1, the V gene TRBV11-2, with 8 bases matching TRBD2. V trimming: 5 bases; J trimming: 9 bases; junction bases outside the gene matches: 9. CDR1 SGHAT and CDR2 FQNNGV come from the germline V gene. The CDR3 sequence is 14 residues long. CDR3 sequence: CASSPQVSGIEQFF. The CDR3 DNA reads as TGTGCCAGCAGCCCACAGGTTAGCGGGATTGAGCAGTTCTTC. The variable domain in full, completed from reference TRBV11-2 and TRBJ2-1, reads EAGVAQSPRYKIIEKRQSVAFWCNPISGHATLYWYQQILGQGPKLLIQFQNNGVVDDSQLPKDRFSAERLKGVDSTLKIQPAKLEDSAVYLCASSPQVSGIEQFFGPGTRLTVL.

V is TRBV5-5 and J is TRBJ2-7, with a possible D match to TRBD1 (6 bases). From germline, CDR1 is SGHKS and CDR2 YYEKEE (reference sequence). The V end lost 4 bases, the J end lost 5 bases, and 13 bases lay between the germline ends. CDR3 length: 13 residues. This CDR3 is CASSNPHRDEQYF. The CDR3 DNA follows: TGTGCCAGCAGCAACCCGCACAGGGACGAGCAGTACTTC. The full variable domain, completed using reference TRBV5-5 and TRBJ2-7, is DAGVTQSPTHLIKTRGQQVTLRCSPISGHKSVSWYQQVLGQGPQFIFQYYEKEERGRGNFPDRFSARQFPNYSSELNVNALLLGDSALYLCASSNPHRDEQYFGPGTRLTVT.

Only one count was recorded for this clone. The J gene is TRBJ2-2, the V gene TRBV11-3; D remains ambiguous. The CDR3 consists of 11 residues. V was clipped by 4 bases and J by 3 bases, with 0 bases between them. Looked up from germline, CDR1 is SGHNT and CDR2 is YENEEA. CDR3 DNA: TGTGCCAGCAGCTACACCGGGGAGCTGTTTTTT. Residues: CASSYTGELFF.

The V and J genes are TRBV11-2 and TRBJ1-4; D not resolved. The V gene's germline CDR1 is SGHAT and CDR2 FQNNGV. V was pared by 4 bases and J by 6 bases, with 18 bases between. This CDR3 spans 16 amino acids. The DNA of the CDR3 is TGTGCCAGCAGCTACCCTCTCTTAGGATATGATGAAAAACTGTTTTTT. Residues: CASSYPLLGYDEKLFF.

V usage is TRBV7-8 and J usage is TRBJ2-6; no clear D gene. Germline CDR1 and CDR2: SGHVS and FQNEAQ. The CDR3 is 16 residues long. V dropped 0 bases and J dropped 4 bases, with 10 bases sitting between them. CDR3 sequence reads: CASSLALVPGANVLTF. DNA for the CDR3: TGTGCCAGCAGCTTAGCTCTGGTCCCCGGGGCCAACGTCCTGACTTTC.

V and J are TRBV18 and TRBJ2-5; D assignment may be TRBD1 or TRBD2 (5 bases each). CDR3 length: 14 residues. Germline V gene lookup returns CDR1 KGHSH and CDR2 LQKENI. Trimming stripped 2 bases from V and 5 bases from J, with 12 bases between. The CDR3 protein is CASSPEGREETQYF. In DNA form, the CDR3 reads TGTGCCAGCTCACCAGAAGGCAGGGAGGAGACCCAGTACTTC.

This chain links TRBV27 with TRBJ2-7; 9 bases are a match to TRBD2. The germline gives CDR1 MNHEY, CDR2 SMNVEV (reference sequence). The CDR3 has 18 amino acids. Trimming took 0 bases from V and 3 from J; bases not matched to a gene: 12. DNA of the CDR3: TGTGCCAGCAGTTTATCTATAGCCGATAGCGGGAGTGGCTACGAGCAGTACTTC. It specifies CASSLSIADSGSGYEQYF.

V gene TRBV7-2 combines with J gene TRBJ1-5, with D possibly being TRBD1 (6 bases). Trimming removed 6 bases at V and 3 bases at J, with 9 bases between. The CDR3 length is 13 residues. Germline CDR1 SGHTA, CDR2 FQGNSA. The CDR3 is CASSPGVNQPQHF. The CDR3 coding sequence is TGTGCCAGCAGTCCAGGGGTCAATCAGCCCCAGCATTTT.

J is TRBJ2-7 and V is TRBV30, with 8 bases aligning to TRBD1. V shed 2 bases and J 7 bases; nucleotides not matched to a gene: 16. The CDR3 has 16 residues. Germline assignment: CDR1 GTSNPN and CDR2 SVGIG (reference sequence). CDR3 sequence (DNA): TGTGCCTGGAGTCCACCGTACAGGGGGGCAAGAGGGGAGCAGTACTTC. This codes for CAWSPPYRGARGEQYF. The whole variable domain, filled in from reference TRBV30 and TRBJ2-7, reads SQTIHQWPATLVQPVGSPLSLECTVEGTSNPNLYWYRQAAGRGLQLLFYSVGIGQISSEVPQNLSASRPQDRQFILSSKKLLLSDSGFYLCAWSPPYRGARGEQYFGPGTRLTVT.

The V gene is TRBV9, the J gene TRBJ2-2; a possible D gene is TRBD2 (5 bases). The CDR3 covers 16 residues. The V gene lost 2 bases and the J gene lost 6 bases, with 17 bases spanning the gap. Germline loops: CDR1 SGDLS, CDR2 YYNGEE. Here the CDR3 DNA reads TGTGCCAGCAGCGTGGCGACCGCGGGTGTTGCCGGGGAGCTGTTTTTT. It codes for CASSVATAGVAGELFF.

The chain employs TRBV14 and TRBJ2-3, with 9 bases lining up with TRBD2. V was clipped by 6 bases and J by 2 bases; unmatched bases: 6. This CDR3 spans 15 amino acids. CDR1 is SGHDN and CDR2 is FVKESK in the germline V gene. The CDR3 loop is CASSTLAGFTDTQYF. The CDR3, as DNA: TGTGCCAGCAGTACCCTAGCGGGGTTCACAGATACGCAGTATTTT.

The rearrangement links TRBV11-3 to TRBJ2-2, with D possibly being TRBD1 or TRBD2 (5 bases each). Germline CDR1 SGHNT, CDR2 YENEEA. The V end lost 0 bases, the J end lost 1 base, and 15 bases lay between the germline ends. This CDR3 comprises 18 residues. In nucleotides, the CDR3 is TGTGCCAGCAGCTTAGACGGGGCTCGGACGGAGAACACCGGGGAGCTGTTTTTT. Translating it yields CASSLDGARTENTGELFF.

The gene calls are TRBV15 and TRBJ2-7; TRBD1 matches 9 bases. The J segment lost 4 bases and the V segment lost 1 base, leaving 8 bases of the junction unmatched. The CDR3 totals 16 residues. Germline V CDR1 and CDR2: LNHNV, YYDKDF (reference sequence). The DNA of the CDR3 is TGTGCCACCAGCAGAGGCCGGGACAGGGTTTCATACGAGCAGTACTTC. The encoded protein is CATSRGRDRVSYEQYF. The entire variable domain, with the rest obtained from reference TRBV15 and TRBJ2-7, is as follows: DAMVIQNPRYQVTQFGKPVTLSCSQTLNHNVMYWYQQKSSQAPKLLFHYYDKDFNNEADTPDNFQSRRPNTSFCFLDIRSPGLGDTAMYLCATSRGRDRVSYEQYFGPGTRLTVT.